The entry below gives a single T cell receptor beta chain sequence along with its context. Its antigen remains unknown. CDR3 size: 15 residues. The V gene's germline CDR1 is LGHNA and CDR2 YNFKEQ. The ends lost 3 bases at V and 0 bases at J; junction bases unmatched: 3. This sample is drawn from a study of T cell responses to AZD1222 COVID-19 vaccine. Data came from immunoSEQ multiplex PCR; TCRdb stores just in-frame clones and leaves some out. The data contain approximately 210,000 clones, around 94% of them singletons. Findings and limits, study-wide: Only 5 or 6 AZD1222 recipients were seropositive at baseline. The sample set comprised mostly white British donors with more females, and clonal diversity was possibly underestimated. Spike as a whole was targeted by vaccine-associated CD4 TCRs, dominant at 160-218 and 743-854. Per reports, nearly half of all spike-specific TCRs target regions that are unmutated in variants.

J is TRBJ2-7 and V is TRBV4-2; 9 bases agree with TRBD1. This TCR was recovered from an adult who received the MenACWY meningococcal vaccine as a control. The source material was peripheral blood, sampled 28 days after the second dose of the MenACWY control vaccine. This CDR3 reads CASSQRQGGSYEQYF. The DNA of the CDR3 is TGTGCCAGCAGCCAGAGACAGGGGGGCTCCTACGAGCAGTACTTC.